Below, one T cell receptor (beta chain) is given with its context. The antigen is unknown. This sample was included in a study of breast tumors, draining lymph nodes, adjacent tissues. Whole-study findings and limits: Tumor T cell lymph node origin was a supported hypothesis, not proven. Most tumor T cells seemingly derive from lymph node, then expand in tumor. Tumor TCR diversity was below lymph nodes but above nontumor tissue.

The CDR3 loop spans 16 amino acids. Germline assignment: CDR1 SNHLY and CDR2 FYNNEI. Trimming took off 3 bases at V and 0 bases at J, with 9 bases between the two ends. Axillary draining lymph nodes of breast cancer patients supplied the node samples. MiXCR was run by TCRdb on the multiplex PCR reads, yielding one entry per CDR3 protein. The table records some 140,000 distinct CDR3 sequences, 20% to 25% of them present only once. The source material was axillary lymph node tissue. The receptor was isolated from a female donor with breast cancer. Some clones in this sample may be carry-over from other donors' samples. The genes are TRBV2 and TRBJ2-6, with D perhaps being TRBD1 or TRBD2 (5 bases each). The CDR3 region has the DNA TGTGCCAGCAGTGAGGGACGGTTCTCTGGGGCCAACGTCCTGACTTTC. Protein sequence: CASSEGRFSGANVLTF.